Below, 25 T cell receptor beta chains from the same sample are listed, as sequenced in a study of cytomegalovirus exposure and HLA in healthy donors. PCR was performed using 60 Vbeta and 13 Jbeta primers. Repertoires were generated with immunoSEQ multiplex PCR, while TCRdb's copy carries only in-frame clones and drops some. The sample lists around 160,000 clones, roughly 80% seen once, with approximately 9.8% in the top ten. The source material was PBMCs. The receptors were sampled from a man between 18 and 29 years old in good health and CMV-seropositive.

The rearrangement uses TRBV6-1 and TRBJ2-1, with a possible D match to TRBD2 (7 bases). There are 13 residues in the CDR3. The V and J ends lost 3 bases and 8 bases respectively, with 11 bases between them. Per the germline V gene, CDR1 is MNHNS and CDR2 is SASEGT. This CDR3 is CASSDGGRYEQFF. The CDR3 DNA reads as TGTGCCAGCAGTGACGGGGGGCGTTATGAGCAGTTCTTC.

The chain links TRBV7-9 to TRBJ2-7; D is perhaps TRBD1 (5 bases). The V gene's germline CDR1 is SEHNR and CDR2 FQNEAQ (reference sequence). The CDR3 extends over 13 amino acids. V was pared by 4 bases and J by 4 bases, with 11 bases between. The CDR3 sequence: CASSSGMSYEQYF. Written as DNA, the CDR3 is TGTGCCAGCAGCTCAGGGATGAGTTACGAGCAGTACTTC.

The chain combines TRBV5-1 with TRBJ2-2, with a possible D match to TRBD2 (6 bases). V was shortened by 4 bases and J by 4 bases, with 14 bases between the two germline ends. CDR3 size: 15 residues. CDR1 is SGHRS and CDR2 is YFSETQ in the germline V gene. Here the CDR3 reads CASSPLGTSTGELFF. The CDR3, as DNA: TGCGCCAGCAGCCCCCTGGGGACTTCCACCGGGGAGCTGTTTTTT.

This clone was seen only once. This CDR3 is missing its conserved last phenylalanine or tryptophan, likely due to a read error. The chain recombines TRBV11-2 with TRBJ1-6, with 8 bases aligning to TRBD1. The germline V gene encodes CDR1 SGHAT and CDR2 FQNNGV. The CDR3 length is 16 residues. J was trimmed by 12 bases and V by 1 base; bases with no gene match: 11. The CDR3 region is CASSLGRQGLGVPLHL. The CDR3 DNA reads as TGTGCCAGCAGCTTAGGACGACAGGGGTTGGGAGTACCCCTCCACCTT.

The chain carries TRBV19 and TRBJ2-7; TRBD1 matches 7 bases. The CDR3 loop spans 16 amino acids. After removal of 4 bases from V and 3 bases from J, the junction contained 12 bases not matched to a gene. Germline V gene data show CDR1 as LNHDA and CDR2 as SQIVND (reference sequence). CDR3 residues: CASSTNPDRALYEQYF. The CDR3 DNA reads as TGTGCCAGTAGTACCAATCCCGACAGGGCTCTCTACGAGCAGTACTTC.

V is TRBV2 and J is TRBJ1-5; D uncertain. The CDR3 is 12 residues long. Germline loops: CDR1 SNHLY, CDR2 FYNNEI. The V and J ends lost 4 bases and 9 bases respectively, with 10 bases between them. CDR3 sequence (DNA): TGTGCCAGCAGTGGTCAGCCGGGGCCCCAGCATTTT. It codes for CASSGQPGPQHF.

The chain combines TRBV6-1 with TRBJ1-1, with D maybe TRBD1 (6 bases). The V gene's germline CDR1 is MNHNS and CDR2 SASEGT. This CDR3 has 16 amino acids. Trimming took 1 base from V and 0 from J, leaving 12 bases between them. CDR3 coding DNA: TGTGCCAGCAGTGAAGGGTGGGGGCTTGTGAACACTGAAGCTTTCTTT. Amino acid sequence: CASSEGWGLVNTEAFF.

V usage is TRBV5-1 and J usage is TRBJ2-7; D perhaps matches TRBD2 (7 bases). The germline V gene encodes CDR1 SGHRS and CDR2 YFSETQ. V lost 2 bases to trimming and J lost 2 bases, with 11 bases between them. The CDR3 sequence is 14 residues long. DNA of the CDR3: TGCGCCAGCAGCTTTTGGGGGGGCACCTACGAGCAGTACTTC. It encodes CASSFWGGTYEQYF.

The chain employs TRBV6-5 and TRBJ2-5, with TRBD2 matching over 7 bases. Germline values: CDR1 MNHEY, CDR2 SVGAGI. There are 15 residues in the CDR3. Unmatched junction bases numbered 9, after V lost 3 bases and J lost 5 bases. The CDR3 nucleotides are TGTGCCAGCAGTTATTCTGCGGGGGAACGGGAGACCCAGTACTTC. Protein product: CASSYSAGERETQYF.

The rearrangement uses TRBV9 and TRBJ1-2, with 8 positions matching TRBD1. Germline V gives CDR1 SGDLS, CDR2 YYNGEE. Germline trimming cut 5 bases from V and 4 bases from J; bases unmatched to any gene: 13. The CDR3 runs 16 residues. The CDR3 loop is CASSQGQGPQFYGYTF. The CDR3 region has the DNA TGTGCCAGCAGTCAAGGACAGGGACCCCAGTTCTATGGCTACACCTTC.

The chain uses TRBV6-1 and TRBJ1-2; TRBD1 matches 9 bases. The germline V gene has CDR1 MNHNS and CDR2 SASEGT. The V gene end was trimmed by 1 base and the J gene end by 7 bases; junction bases not matched to a gene: 7. The CDR3 contains 15 residues. The CDR3 DNA reads as TGTGCCAGCAGTGAAGGGAGGACAGGGGATAGTGGCTACACCTTC. It translates to CASSEGRTGDSGYTF.

The V gene is TRBV9, the J gene TRBJ2-7, with D hard to call. Germline V lookup: CDR1 SGDLS, CDR2 YYNGEE. Trimming removed 3 bases from V and 3 bases from J, with 10 bases in between. The CDR3 length is 13 residues. The DNA of the CDR3 is TGTGCCAGCAGCGCACCCACAGACTACGAGCAGTACTTC. It codes for CASSAPTDYEQYF.

The CDR3 DNA is TGTGCCAGCAGCCCAGTTGGGGGCCGAGTATTCAATGAGCAGTTCTTC. Translation gives CASSPVGGRVFNEQFF. This chain connects TRBV4-2 to TRBJ2-1; D is perhaps TRBD1 (6 bases). The CDR3 consists of 16 residues. V shed 4 bases and J shed 6 bases, with 19 bases lying between them. The V gene's germline CDR1 is LGHNA and CDR2 YNFKEQ.

This chain connects TRBV6-1 to TRBJ2-2; D perhaps matches TRBD1 (6 bases). This CDR3 has 14 amino acids. Germline lookup yields CDR1 MNHNS and CDR2 SASEGT. Trimming shortened V by 8 bases and J by 1 base, and 11 bases separated the two germline ends. The CDR3 bases are TGTGCCAGCCACAGGGAACTGAACACCGGGGAGCTGTTTTTT. This codes for CASHRELNTGELFF.

V usage is TRBV27 and J usage is TRBJ2-2; 8 bases are a match to TRBD2. Germline CDR1 reads MNHEY; CDR2 reads SMNVEV (reference sequence). V gave up 3 bases and J gave up 4 bases; unmatched junction bases: 7. This CDR3 is 16 amino acids long. The DNA of the CDR3 is TGTGCCAGCAGTTTGGCGGGAGGATATGGCACCGGGGAGCTGTTTTTT. Protein product: CASSLAGGYGTGELFF.

A remark on this clone: As the CDR3 is not closed by the conserved phenylalanine or tryptophan, this likely results from a read error. Written as DNA, the CDR3 is TGTGCCAGCAGTGAAGCGGGGACACCCAGCACCCTCCACCTT. Protein: CASSEAGTPSTLHL. V is TRBV2 and J is TRBJ1-6; a possible D gene is TRBD1 (6 bases). In germline, CDR1 is SNHLY, CDR2 FYNNEI. The CDR3 covers 14 residues. V lost 0 bases and J lost 14, with 14 bases in between.

The chain uses TRBV5-1 and TRBJ1-2, with no clear D. This CDR3 contains 15 residues. V was shortened by 0 bases and J by 7 bases, with 16 bases between the two germline ends. Germline-derived CDR1 and CDR2 are SGHRS and YFSETQ. CDR3 region: CASSLAGVILRGYTF. CDR3 nucleotide sequence: TGCGCCAGCAGCTTGGCCGGGGTAATTCTGCGTGGCTACACCTTC.

The chain uses TRBV29-1 and TRBJ2-1, with D perhaps matching TRBD1 (5 bases). The CDR3 covers 13 residues. Trimming shortened V by 2 bases and J by 7 bases, and 12 bases separated the two germline ends. Germline loops: CDR1 SQVTM, CDR2 ANQGSEA. The CDR3 DNA sequence: TGCAGCGTTGAATCAGGCAGGGTAAATGAGCAGTTCTTC. It encodes CSVESGRVNEQFF.

This chain links TRBV7-9 with TRBJ2-1; D perhaps matches TRBD1 (5 bases). With 8 bases removed from V and 8 bases from J, the gap between germline ends came to 16 bases. The CDR3 sequence is 13 residues long. CDR1 is SEHNR and CDR2 is FQNEAQ in the germline V gene (reference sequence). In DNA form, the CDR3 reads TGTGCCAGCGGGGCAGCCACGGCCGATGAGCAGTTCTTC. Protein product: CASGAATADEQFF.

This clone was detected once. V is TRBV14 and J is TRBJ2-6; D unclear. V lost 1 base and J 0 bases, leaving 7 bases between the germline ends. CDR3 size: 16 residues. Germline CDR1 SGHDN, CDR2 FVKESK. CDR3 nucleotides: TGTGCCAGCAGCCAAGCTTGGAGCTCTGGGGCCAACGTCCTGACTTTC. Translation: CASSQAWSSGANVLTF.

The rearrangement links TRBV4-3 to TRBJ2-3; D unresolved. Germline-derived CDR1 and CDR2 are LGHNA and YSLEER. Trimming took off 1 base at V and 3 bases at J, with 11 bases between the two ends. The CDR3 extends over 15 amino acids. The CDR3, as DNA: TGCGCCAGCAGCCAAGGGGCTACTCGTACAGATACGCAGTATTTT. This sequence encodes CASSQGATRTDTQYF.

The V gene is TRBV4-1, the J gene TRBJ2-7, with D hard to call. CDR3 length: 15 residues. V shed 5 bases and J shed 0 bases, with 14 bases lying between them. Germline values: CDR1 MGHRA, CDR2 YSYEKL. CDR3 nucleotides: TGCGCCAGCAGCGCCGCCGAGGCAACCTCCTACGAGCAGTACTTC. Translating gives CASSAAEATSYEQYF.

The rearrangement uses TRBV10-3 and TRBJ2-7; 7 nucleotides align to TRBD1. V dropped 6 bases and J dropped 0; count of bases not matched to a gene: 8. The CDR3 consists of 15 residues. Germline V gene lookup returns CDR1 ENHRY and CDR2 SYGVKD. The CDR3, as DNA: TGTGCCATCAGCCTGACAGGGATCAGCTCCTACGAGCAGTACTTC. This sequence encodes CAISLTGISSYEQYF.

The gene calls are TRBV28 and TRBJ1-1; TRBD1 is a possible D gene (6 bases). The CDR3 runs to 14 residues. Germline lookup yields CDR1 MDHEN and CDR2 SYDVKM. Between the trimmed V and J ends, which lost 6 bases and 8 bases, there was a span of 19 bases. In nucleotides, the CDR3 is TGTGCCAGCAGGTTAAACCCTCGGACAGAAGAAGCTTTCTTT. Amino acids: CASRLNPRTEEAFF.

J is TRBJ2-7 and V is TRBV11-1; a weak D match, TRBD2 (5 bases). The CDR3 contains 14 residues. Germline CDR1 SGHAT, CDR2 FQDESV (reference sequence). V was pared by 1 base and J by 2 bases, with 9 bases between. In DNA, the CDR3 is TGTGCCAGCAGCTTAGTAGGAGGCCCCTACGAGCAGTACTTC. Amino acids: CASSLVGGPYEQYF.